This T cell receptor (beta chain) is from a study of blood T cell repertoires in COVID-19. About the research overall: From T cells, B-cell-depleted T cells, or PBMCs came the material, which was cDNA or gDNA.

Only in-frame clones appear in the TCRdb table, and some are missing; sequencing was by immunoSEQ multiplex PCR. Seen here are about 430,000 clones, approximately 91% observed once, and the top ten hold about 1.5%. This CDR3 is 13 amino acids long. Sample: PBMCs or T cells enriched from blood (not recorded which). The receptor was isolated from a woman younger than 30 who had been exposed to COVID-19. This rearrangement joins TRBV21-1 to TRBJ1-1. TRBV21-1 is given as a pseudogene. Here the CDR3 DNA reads TGTGCCAGCGTACGGGCGGGGTACACTGAAGCTTTCTTT. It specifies CASVRAGYTEAFF.